Each of the 12 T cell receptor beta chains below was sequenced from the same sample in a study of identical twins. TCRdb reprocessed the 5' RACE reads via MiXCR and lists one record per CDR3 protein. The data hold approximately 350,000 distinct CDR3 sequences, with around an eighth observed a single time. This sample also appeared in a second study, on yellow fever vaccine responses in identical twins.

The sequencing sample was made of CD8+ T cells sorted from blood. These receptors were collected from a woman aged 18-29 years in good health.

This clonotype was counted ten times or more. The rearrangement uses TRBV27 and TRBJ2-7; TRBD1 or TRBD2 may be the D gene (6 bases each). The CDR3 consists of 14 residues. Germline V lookup: CDR1 MNHEY, CDR2 SMNVEV (reference sequence). With 3 bases removed from V and 4 bases from J, the gap between germline ends came to 13 bases. The CDR3 region has the DNA TGTGCCAGCAGTTTGTTGGCGGGACATTACGAGCAGTACTTC. Its protein product is CASSLLAGHYEQYF.

This chain links TRBV2 with TRBJ2-7; possibly TRBD1 for D (5 bases). Germline V gene lookup returns CDR1 SNHLY and CDR2 FYNNEI. This CDR3 is built from 13 residues. Trimming stripped 2 bases from V and 2 bases from J, with 7 bases between. CDR3 nucleotides: TGTGCCAGCAGTGAAATGGGGCCCTACGAGCAGTACGTC. Translating it yields CASSEMGPYEQYV.

This clonotype has at least ten counts. V is TRBV7-6 and J is TRBJ2-3, with D possibly matching TRBD2 (5 bases). V was pared by 6 bases and J by 0 bases, with 10 bases between. This CDR3 region has 14 residues. Germline-derived CDR1 and CDR2 are SGHVS and FNYEAQ. In DNA form, the CDR3 reads TGTGCCAGCAGTTTGGAGGTTAGCACAGATACGCAGTATTTT. It encodes CASSLEVSTDTQYF.

This clonotype was observed a few times. The J gene is TRBJ2-5, the V gene TRBV15; TRBD2 matches at 9 bases. CDR3 length: 15 residues. J was trimmed by 2 bases and V by 2 bases; bases with no gene match: 3. Germline-derived CDR1 and CDR2 are LNHNV and YYDKDF (reference sequence). The CDR3 region is CATSRLAGLQETQYF. The CDR3 nucleotides are TGTGCCACCAGCAGACTAGCGGGACTTCAAGAGACCCAGTACTTC. Combining the CDR3 with reference TRBV15 and TRBJ2-5 gives the whole variable domain DAMVIQNPRYQVTQFGKPVTLSCSQTLNHNVMYWYQQKSSQAPKLLFHYYDKDFNNEADTPDNFQSRRPNTSFCFLDIRSPGLGDTAMYLCATSRLAGLQETQYFGPGTRLLVL.

V is TRBV7-6 and J is TRBJ2-1; tentatively, D is TRBD1 (7 bases). Germline CDR1 SGHVS, CDR2 FNYEAQ. The CDR3 extends over 15 amino acids. The V gene lost 5 bases and the J gene lost 8 bases, with 19 bases spanning the gap. Here the CDR3 reads CASSKEGAKGDEQFF. The DNA of the CDR3 is TGTGCCAGCAGCAAGGAGGGGGCGAAGGGGGATGAGCAGTTCTTC.

This clonotype has a handful of counts. The chain couples TRBV6-6 to TRBJ2-1; D call uncertain. The CDR3 spans 13 residues. V lost 5 bases, J lost 4 bases, and 9 bases lay in between. The germline CDR1 and CDR2 sequences are MNHNY and SVGAGI (reference sequence). Here the CDR3 reads CASSILVYNEQFF. The CDR3 DNA follows: TGTGCCAGCAGTATTCTAGTTTACAATGAGCAGTTCTTC.

This clonotype turned up a few times. The CDR3 coding sequence is TGTGCCAGCAGCTTAGAAGTCAGCTCCTACGAGCAGTACTTC. Protein product: CASSLEVSSYEQYF. The V and J genes are TRBV7-6 and TRBJ2-7; D remains ambiguous. The CDR3 is made up of 14 amino acids. Trimming left V 1 base short and J 0 bases short, with 7 bases between. Germline lookup yields CDR1 SGHVS and CDR2 FNYEAQ. The variable domain in full, with the rest retrieved from reference TRBV7-6 and TRBJ2-7, is GAGVSQSPRYKVTKRGQDVALRCDPISGHVSLYWYRQALGQGPEFLTYFNYEAQQDKSGLPNDRFSAERPEGSISTLTIQRTEQRDSAMYRCASSLEVSSYEQYFGPGTRLTVT.

This rearrangement joins TRBV7-2 to TRBJ2-1; 7 nucleotides match TRBD2. The CDR3 covers 13 residues. The trim removed 5 bases at V and 9 bases at J, leaving 7 bases unmatched. Germline assignment: CDR1 SGHTA and CDR2 FQGNSA. CDR3 in DNA: TGTGCCAGCAGCCCTGGACTAGAAGGTGAGCAGTTCTTC. The encoded protein is CASSPGLEGEQFF.

This clonotype was detected a few times. The chain employs TRBV28 and TRBJ1-5; 9 nucleotides match TRBD1. The CDR3 spans 16 residues. Germline-derived CDR1 and CDR2 are MDHEN and SYDVKM. Trimming at V came to 3 bases and at J to 6 bases, leaving 9 bases not matched to a gene. DNA of the CDR3: TGTGCCAGCAGTTTTTTCACAGGGGGCAGGTTTCAGCCCCAGCATTTT. The encoded protein is CASSFFTGGRFQPQHF.

This clonotype was counted a few times. The genes are TRBV12-3 or TRBV12-4 and TRBJ1-5; tentatively, D is TRBD1 (5 bases). The V and J ends lost 4 bases and 9 bases respectively, with 13 bases between them. The CDR3 is 13 amino acids. CDR3 region: CASSSASTGPQHF. In DNA form, the CDR3 reads TGTGCCAGCAGTTCGGCCAGTACAGGGCCCCAGCATTTT.

This clonotype was detected only a few times. The chain carries TRBV11-3 and TRBJ2-7, with D maybe TRBD1 (6 bases). Germline values: CDR1 SGHNT, CDR2 YENEEA. The CDR3 is 15 residues long. The V end lost 5 bases, the J end lost 3 bases, and 17 bases lay between the germline ends. The CDR3 here is CASSPDSPGFYEQYF. CDR3 sequence (DNA): TGTGCCAGCAGCCCGGACAGCCCTGGATTCTACGAGCAGTACTTC.

This clonotype has more than one count but fewer than ten. The V call is TRBV24-1, the J call TRBJ2-5; the match to TRBD1 covers 8 bases. V shed 4 bases and J 2 bases; nucleotides not matched to a gene: 8. Germline V gene sequence: CDR1 KGHDR, CDR2 SFDVKD. This CDR3 is built from 16 residues. The CDR3 region has the DNA TGTGCCACCAGTGACCCCGACAGGGGCACACAAGAGACCCAGTACTTC. It translates to CATSDPDRGTQETQYF.